The 15 T cell receptor beta chains below all came from one sample that was sequenced in a study of blood T cell repertoires in COVID-19. Sequencing used immunoSEQ multiplex PCR; TCRdb keeps in-frame clones, though not all of them. Found here are some 120,000 clones, 81% of them singletons; the top ten hold about 18%. Sequencing used peripheral blood. The receptor set was obtained from a man between 25 and 39 years old with COVID-19, enrolled during active disease.

This clone has a handful of counts. The genes are TRBV7-2 and TRBJ2-7; TRBD1 matches 8 bases. The CDR3 is 15 residues long. Looked up from germline, CDR1 is SGHTA and CDR2 is FQGNSA. With 4 bases clipped from V and 0 bases from J, the junction kept 5 bases outside the gene matches. The CDR3 DNA sequence: TGTGCCAGCAGCTCACAGGGGGATCGCTCCTACGAGCAGTACTTC. It is translated as CASSSQGDRSYEQYF.

V usage is TRBV7-6 and J usage is TRBJ2-7; 11 bases agree with TRBD2. V gave up 5 bases and J gave up 0 bases; unmatched junction bases: 9. This CDR3 spans 17 amino acids. CDR1 and CDR2 from the germline V gene are SGHVS and FNYEAQ. The CDR3, as DNA: TGTGCCAGCAGCCCGACTAGCGGGACCCTCCGCTCCTACGAGCAGTACTTC. Translation: CASSPTSGTLRSYEQYF.

The V and J genes are TRBV18 and TRBJ1-2, with D perhaps TRBD1 (6 bases). Trimming pared 3 bases from V and 8 bases from J, leaving 19 bases between. CDR1 and CDR2 (germline): KGHSH, LQKENI. The CDR3 totals 15 residues. As DNA, the CDR3 is TGTGCCAGCTCACCCCTCGGACAGCTTCATGAGGGCTACACCTTC. It is translated as CASSPLGQLHEGYTF.

This clone has just a few counts. The J gene is TRBJ2-7, the V gene TRBV7-9, with TRBD1 identical over 7 bases. The length of the CDR3 is 13 residues. With 4 bases clipped from V and 2 bases from J, the junction kept 2 bases outside the gene matches. The V gene's germline CDR1 is SEHNR and CDR2 FQNEAQ (reference sequence). The chain's CDR3 is CASSWGTAYEQYF. CDR3 bases: TGTGCCAGCAGCTGGGGGACAGCCTACGAGCAGTACTTC.

This clone was seen a handful of times. J is TRBJ1-1 and V is TRBV9; 7 bases are shared with TRBD1. CDR1 is SGDLS, CDR2 YYNGEE, per germline. The CDR3 extends over 15 amino acids. The V gene end was trimmed by 3 bases and the J gene end by 1 base; junction bases not matched to a gene: 6. CDR3 nucleotide sequence: TGTGCCAGCAGCGGAGGACAGGCGAGGAACACTGAAGCTTTCTTT. Amino acids: CASSGGQARNTEAFF.

This chain uses TRBV4-2 with TRBJ2-1; 12 positions agree with TRBD2. V was clipped by 4 bases and J by 0 bases; unmatched bases: 4. Germline loops: CDR1 LGHNA, CDR2 YNFKEQ. The CDR3 loop spans 17 amino acids. The DNA of the CDR3 is TGTGCCAGCAGCCGCGGACTAGCGGGGAGCTCCTACAATGAGCAGTTCTTC. Translation gives CASSRGLAGSSYNEQFF.

This clone was seen a single time. The V and J genes are TRBV4-3 and TRBJ1-4; 7 nucleotides line up with TRBD1. J lost 8 bases, V lost 1 base, and 10 bases had no gene match. Germline loops: CDR1 LGHNA, CDR2 YSLEER. The CDR3 runs to 16 residues. The CDR3 coding sequence is TGCGCCAGCAGCCAAGCCGTGACAGGGAACGGCGAAAAACTGTTTTTT. This encodes CASSQAVTGNGEKLFF.

The count of this clone is one. The CDR3 reads CASSSSGTENEKLFF. In DNA form, the CDR3 reads TGTGCCAGCAGTTCATCAGGGACAGAGAATGAAAAACTGTTTTTT. This chain uses TRBV28 with TRBJ1-4; TRBD1 matches at 7 bases. The CDR3 loop spans 15 amino acids. The ends lost 4 bases at V and 5 bases at J; junction bases unmatched: 7. The germline V gene encodes CDR1 MDHEN and CDR2 SYDVKM. Variable domain in full (rest from reference TRBV28 and TRBJ1-4): DVKVTQSSRYLVKRTGEKVFLECVQDMDHENMFWYRQDPGLGLRLIYFSYDVKMKEKGDIPEGYSVSREKKERFSLILESASTNQTSMYLCASSSSGTENEKLFFGSGTQLSVL.

The CDR3 DNA follows: TGTGCCAGCAGCGTAGCAATTTCTGGAAACACCATATATTTT. It translates to CASSVAISGNTIYF. The V call is TRBV9, the J call TRBJ1-3; D not certain. Germline V lookup: CDR1 SGDLS, CDR2 YYNGEE. The CDR3 consists of 14 residues. Trimming removed 0 bases from V and 1 base from J, with 5 bases in between.

J is TRBJ2-7 and V is TRBV25-1; TRBD1 might be the D (6 bases). This CDR3 has 11 residues. V was clipped by 8 bases and J by 9 bases, with 14 bases between them. Germline values: CDR1 MGHDK, CDR2 SYGVNS. The CDR3 region is CASAIGQRQYF. The CDR3 DNA follows: TGTGCCAGCGCAATCGGACAGAGGCAGTACTTC.

The V call is TRBV28, the J call TRBJ1-4; 11 bases match TRBD1. The J segment lost 7 bases and the V segment lost 7 bases, leaving 8 bases of the junction unmatched. Germline CDR1 is MDHEN and CDR2 is SYDVKM. This CDR3 comprises 15 residues. Here the CDR3 DNA reads TGTGCCAGCACCTTTGGGACAGGGGGGGGTGAAAAACTGTTTTTT. Translation: CASTFGTGGGEKLFF.

The chain is built from TRBV19 and TRBJ1-1; D might be TRBD1 (6 bases). Trimming removed 7 bases at V and 1 base at J, with 13 bases between. This CDR3 has 14 amino acids. Germline CDR1 is LNHDA and CDR2 is SQIVND (reference sequence). The CDR3 DNA is TGTGCCAGTAAGGTTGGGGGGGCGAACACTGAAGCTTTCTTT. Translated, it gives CASKVGGANTEAFF. Full variable domain (missing parts from reference TRBV19 and TRBJ1-1): DGGITQSPKYLFRKEGQNVTLSCEQNLNHDAMYWYRQDPGQGLRLIYYSQIVNDFQKGDIAEGYSVSREKKESFPLTVTSAQKNPTAFYLCASKVGGANTEAFFGQGTRLTVV.

The chain uses TRBV6-5 and TRBJ1-4; D possibly corresponds to TRBD1 (5 bases). The V gene's germline CDR1 is MNHEY and CDR2 SVGAGI. Trimming cost V 5 bases and J 5 bases, with 15 bases left between them. The CDR3 sequence is 15 residues long. In DNA form, the CDR3 reads TGTGCCAGCAGTACCTCAGGGATGGGGAATGAAAAACTGTTTTTT. This gives the protein CASSTSGMGNEKLFF.

The CDR3 sequence is CASSFGGGGETQYF. DNA for the CDR3: TGTGCCAGCAGCTTCGGGGGGGGCGGCGAGACCCAGTACTTC. This chain links TRBV11-2 with TRBJ2-5, with TRBD2 matching 8 bases. This CDR3 region has 14 residues. The junction had 5 bases not matched to a gene; V was cut back by 3 bases and J by 5 bases. CDR1 is SGHAT, CDR2 FQNNGV, per germline.

This clone was counted a single time. V is TRBV30 and J is TRBJ2-6, with TRBD1 matching 7 bases. Looked up from germline, CDR1 is GTSNPN and CDR2 is SVGIG (reference sequence). This CDR3 comprises 17 residues. V dropped 5 bases and J dropped 0; count of bases not matched to a gene: 10. For the CDR3, the DNA is TGTGCCTGGCACAGGGGAATTTCGTTCTCTGGGGCCAACGTCCTGACTTTC. It encodes CAWHRGISFSGANVLTF.